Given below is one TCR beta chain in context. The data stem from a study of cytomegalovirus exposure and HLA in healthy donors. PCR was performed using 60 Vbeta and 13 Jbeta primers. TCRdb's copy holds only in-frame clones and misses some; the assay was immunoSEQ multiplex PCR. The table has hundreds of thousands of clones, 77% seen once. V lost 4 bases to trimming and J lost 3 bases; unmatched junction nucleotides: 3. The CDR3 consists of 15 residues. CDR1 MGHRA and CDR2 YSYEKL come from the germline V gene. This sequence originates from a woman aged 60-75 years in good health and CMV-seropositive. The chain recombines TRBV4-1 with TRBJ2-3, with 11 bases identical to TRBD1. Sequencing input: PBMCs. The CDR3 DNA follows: TGCGCCAGCAGCCCCCGGGACAGGGGGACAGATACGCAGTATTTT. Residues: CASSPRDRGTDTQYF.